This TCR beta chain was sequenced for a study of molecular identifiers for immune sequencing clone quantification. As for the study in general: Replicate experiments took RNA from around 20,000 or 100,000 naive CD8 cells, divided it five ways and sequenced four. Broader study findings: Clone sizes could be underestimated for highly expanded clones when identical TCR molecules share a barcode. Under 1% of molecules in naive cells, but over 98% of effector molecules, belonged to clones above 20 RNA copies.

CDR3 size: 15 residues. V dropped 2 bases and J dropped 7; count of bases not matched to a gene: 7. CDR1 SEHNR and CDR2 FQNEAQ come from the germline V gene (reference sequence). This clonotype came up many times. Antigen specificity is unknown. The bulk TCR libraries were made with methods described before and with listed TCR primers. Each CDR3 protein is one row after TCRdb ran MiXCR on the PCR reads. The sample records 250,000 to 400,000 distinct CDR3 sequences, 20% to 25% being singletons. The specimen was naive CD8+ T cells from blood, with Jurkat cell RNA spiked in. Subset reported: FACS-sorted CD8+CD4-CCR7+CD45RA+ naive T cells. This clonotype was sampled from a human donor in good health. Some libraries in this study had Jurkat cell RNA spiked in. The V gene is TRBV7-9, the J gene TRBJ1-1, with 10 bases fitting TRBD1. The CDR3 loop is CASSLKGWDRGEAFF. The CDR3, as DNA: TGTGCCAGCAGCTTAAAGGGATGGGACAGGGGTGAAGCTTTCTTT.